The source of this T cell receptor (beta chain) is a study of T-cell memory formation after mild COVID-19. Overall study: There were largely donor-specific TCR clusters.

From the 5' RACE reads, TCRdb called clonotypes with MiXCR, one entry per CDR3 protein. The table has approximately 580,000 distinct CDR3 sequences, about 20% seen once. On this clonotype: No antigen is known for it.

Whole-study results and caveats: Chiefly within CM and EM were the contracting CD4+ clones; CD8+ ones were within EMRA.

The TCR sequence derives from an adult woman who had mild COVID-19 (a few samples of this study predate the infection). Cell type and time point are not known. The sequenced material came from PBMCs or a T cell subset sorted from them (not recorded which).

The CDR3 DNA follows: TGTGCCAGCATCGGGACTTTGGATAACTACAATGAGCAGTTCTTC. It specifies CASIGTLDNYNEQFF. The chain recombines TRBV2 with TRBJ2-1, with D tentatively TRBD2 (6 bases). The CDR3 runs 15 residues. CDR1 is SNHLY, CDR2 FYNNEI, per germline. The V gene lost 7 bases and the J gene lost 3 bases, with 16 bases spanning the gap.